Listed below are T cell receptor beta chains from one sample, sequenced in a study of cytomegalovirus exposure and HLA in healthy donors. The method was immunoSEQ multiplex PCR; TCRdb's version includes in-frame clones alone and lacks a portion of them. This sample yields tens of thousands of clones, of which approximately 60% are seen a single time; 20% to 25% belongs to the top ten. Sequenced sample: PBMCs. These receptors came from a woman in her forties or fifties in good health and CMV-seropositive. The CDR3 runs from the conserved cysteine through the conserved F or W. D genes are given only for firm matches. Expanded clones get a size class; other rows say once, few or many, or leave the size out.

v_call	j_call	d_call	clone_size	cdr3_length	cdr3_nt	cdr3_aa
TRBV27	TRBJ2-5	-	few	14	TGTGCCAGCAGTCCCGCCGGGACTGAACAGACCCAGTACTTC	CASSPAGTEQTQYF
TRBV7-8	TRBJ1-1	TRBD1	-	15	TGTGCCAGCAGCTTACCAACAGGGGAGAACACTGAAGCTTTCTTT	CASSLPTGENTEAFF
TRBV5-1	TRBJ1-4	-	-	15	TGCGCCAGCAGCTTCCTAGGAGCAACTAATGAAAAACTGTTTTTT	CASSFLGATNEKLFF
TRBV19	TRBJ2-5	-	-	14	TGTGCCAGTTCGAATTTGCGGGACTCGGAGACCCAGTACTTC	CASSNLRDSETQYF
TRBV5-1	TRBJ1-3	-	few	15	TGCGCCAGCAGCTTGGATACAGCCTCTGGAAACACCATATATTTT	CASSLDTASGNTIYF
TRBV6-5	TRBJ2-5	-	-	14	TGTGCCAGCAGTTACTTCAGGGATCAAGAGACCCAGTACTTC	CASSYFRDQETQYF
TRBV10-3	TRBJ2-5	-	-	12	TGTGCCATCAGTCGGGACCAAGAGACCCAGTACTTC	CAISRDQETQYF
TRBV2	TRBJ1-2	TRBD1	-	17	TGTGCCAGCAGGGACACCGGGACAGGGGGCACGCTTCGTGGCTACACCTTC	CASRDTGTGGTLRGYTF
TRBV7-2	TRBJ2-2	TRBD1	-	17	TGTGCCAGCAGCTTAAAGCCGGGGGACAGGGGCGGCGGGGAGCTGTTTTTT	CASSLKPGDRGGGELFF
TRBV15	TRBJ1-2	-	once	12	TGTGCCACCACCGACCTGGCAGGGGGCTACACCTTC	CATTDLAGGYTF
TRBV5-1	TRBJ2-7	-	-	15	TGCGCCAGCAGCCCAGCTGGACAGATCGGCTACGAGCAGTACTTC	CASSPAGQIGYEQYF
TRBV11-2	TRBJ2-1	TRBD2	-	13	TGTGCCAGCAGCCCGGGCGGGGGAGATGAGCAGTTCTTC	CASSPGGGDEQFF
TRBV28	TRBJ1-4	TRBD1	-	15	TGTGCCAGCAATAGACTGACAGGGGGTGGAGAAAAACTGTTTTTT	CASNRLTGGGEKLFF
TRBV19	TRBJ1-2	-	-	13	TGTGCCAGTAGTATAGGAGGCAGCTATGGCTACACCTTC	CASSIGGSYGYTF
TRBV12-1	TRBJ2-3	-	-	18	TGTGCCAGCAGCTTTGGGGGGCTAGCGGGGGGCATCTCAGATACGCAGTATTTT	CASSFGGLAGGISDTQYF
TRBV7-9	TRBJ2-7	-	-	12	TGTGCCAGCAGCCGCGTGGTCTACGAGCAGTACTTC	CASSRVVYEQYF
TRBV19	TRBJ2-1	-	-	16	TGTGCCAGTAGTATCGAGGGGGAAAGCTCCTACAATGAGCAGTTCTTC	CASSIEGESSYNEQFF
TRBV7-2	TRBJ2-6	TRBD1	few	18	TGTGCCAGCAGGGACCCGGGACAGGGAGAGTCCGGGGCCAACGTCCTGACTTTC	CASRDPGQGESGANVLTF
TRBV27	TRBJ2-7	TRBD1	-	14	TGTGCCAGCAGTTTCCGGGACAGGGCCTACGAGCAGTACTTC	CASSFRDRAYEQYF
TRBV12-5	TRBJ1-1	-	-	14	TGTGCTAGTGGTTTGACGGGATTAAGGACTGAAGCTTTCTTT	CASGLTGLRTEAFF
TRBV13	TRBJ1-2	-	once	14	TGTGCCAGCAGCTCTGTAACAGGGTTAGATGGCTACACCTTC	CASSSVTGLDGYTF
TRBV15	TRBJ2-3	TRBD2	-	16	TGTGCCACCAGCAGAGGGGTTAGCGGGGTTTCAGATACGCAGTATTTT	CATSRGVSGVSDTQYF
TRBV5-1	TRBJ1-4	TRBD1	few	15	TGCGCCAGCAGCCCCGGGACAGGGGCACAGGAAAAACTGTTTTTT	CASSPGTGAQEKLFF
TRBV28	TRBJ1-1	-	-	13	TGTGCCAGCAGTTTGGGTCGAGGCACTGAAGCTTTCTTT	CASSLGRGTEAFF
TRBV19	TRBJ1-1	TRBD1	-	14	TGTGCCAGTACCCCGGGACAGTTGAACACTGAAGCTTTCTTT	CASTPGQLNTEAFF
TRBV7-7	TRBJ2-1	-	-	15	TGTGCCAGCAGCCTAACATGGAGCTCCTACAATGAGCAGTTCTTC	CASSLTWSSYNEQFF
TRBV28	TRBJ2-1	TRBD2	-	16	TGTGCCAGCAGCCCCCCGGGGGCGGGGGGCTACAATGAGCAGTTCTTC	CASSPPGAGGYNEQFF
TRBV7-9	TRBJ2-7	TRBD2	few	14	TGTGCCAGCAGCTTAAGCGGGGTTAATTACGAGCAGTACTTC	CASSLSGVNYEQYF
TRBV5-1	TRBJ2-7	-	few	15	TGCGCCAGCAGTTTTTTTTCTGGGGAAAGGGGCGAGCAGTACTTC	CASSFFSGERGEQYF
TRBV28	TRBJ2-7	-	-	11	TGTGCCAGCAGTTTATTATACGAGCAGTACTTC	CASSLLYEQYF
TRBV7-9	TRBJ1-2	TRBD1	few	16	TGTTCCAGCAGCCAACAAGCCGGGACAGGGTCCTATGGCTACACCTTC	CSSSQQAGTGSYGYTF
TRBV19	TRBJ2-7	TRBD1	few	15	TGTGCCAGTAGTAATCGGGGACAGGGCCGATACGAGCAGTACTTC	CASSNRGQGRYEQYF
TRBV2	TRBJ1-5	-	-	12	TGTGCCAGCAGTGAGGAGTATCAGCCCCAGCATTTT	CASSEEYQPQHF
TRBV19	TRBJ1-2	-	few	15	TGTGCCAGTAGCCCCGACAGGAAGCTGGACTATGGCTACACCTTC	CASSPDRKLDYGYTF
TRBV28	TRBJ1-1	-	-	17	TGTGCCAGCAGTTTGCCCCGGGAGACATGGGTGAACACTGAAGCTTTCTTT	CASSLPRETWVNTEAFF
TRBV6-5	TRBJ2-7	TRBD1	-	13	TGTGCCAGCAACCAACAGGGGATTTCCGAGCAGTACTTC	CASNQQGISEQYF
TRBV7-3	TRBJ2-1	TRBD1	-	15	TGTGCCAGCAGCTTAGGGACAGGGTTCCTGAATGAGCAGTTCTTC	CASSLGTGFLNEQFF
TRBV29-1	TRBJ1-2	-	-	10	TGCAGCGTCTCGGAGGGGGGCTACACCTTC	CSVSEGGYTF
TRBV2	TRBJ1-2	TRBD1	-	13	TGTGCCAGCGACGCACAGGGGAACTATGGCTACACCTTC	CASDAQGNYGYTF
TRBV9	TRBJ1-1	TRBD1	-	13	TGTGCCAGCAGCGCAAGGGGACAGGGGAGAGCTTTCTTT	CASSARGQGRAFF
TRBV10-3	TRBJ1-5	TRBD1	-	15	TGTGCCATCAGTCCTTCCGGGACAGACAATCAGCCCCAGCATTTT	CAISPSGTDNQPQHF
TRBV7-9	TRBJ2-1	-	few	18	TGTGCCAGCAGCCACTTAGACCCCTCGGTCAGGGGCTACAATGAGCAGTTCTTC	CASSHLDPSVRGYNEQFF
TRBV4-2	TRBJ2-1	-	-	16	TGTGCCAGCAGCCAGGCAGGGGAGGGGGTTTACAATGAGCAGTTCTTC	CASSQAGEGVYNEQFF
TRBV6-4	TRBJ2-2	-	-	14	TGTGCCAGCAGGAGACAGGTTTCGACCGGGGAGCTGTTTTTT	CASRRQVSTGELFF
TRBV7-2	TRBJ2-7	TRBD2	-	15	TGTGCCAGCAGCTTAACTAGCGGGGGGTCCTACGAGCAGTACTTC	CASSLTSGGSYEQYF
TRBV2	TRBJ1-2	-	-	16	TGTGCCAGCAGTGAAACCCCCTCAGAAACTAACTATGGCTACACCTTC	CASSETPSETNYGYTF
TRBV28	TRBJ2-5	-	-	15	TGTGCCAGCAGTCCGAGGGACTTTCGGGGAGAGACCCAGTACTTC	CASSPRDFRGETQYF
TRBV7-9	TRBJ2-7	-	-	14	TGTGCCAGCAGCTTTCGACAGGATTCCTACGAGCAGTACTTC	CASSFRQDSYEQYF
TRBV7-2	TRBJ1-2	-	-	13	TGTGCCAGCAGTCACGACAGTCTCTATGGCTACACCTTC	CASSHDSLYGYTF
TRBV5-1	TRBJ2-1	TRBD2	-	16	TGCGCCAGCAGCTTGGGGCTAGCGGGGGGGCTCGATGAGCAGTTCTTC	CASSLGLAGGLDEQFF
TRBV13	TRBJ2-7	-	-	15	TGTGCCAGCAGCTTAGGCTCGCCGCGGAACTACGAGCAGTACTTC	CASSLGSPRNYEQYF
TRBV7-6	TRBJ2-3	-	-	14	TGTGCCAGCAGCCGGACTGCTAGCACAGATACGCAGTATTTT	CASSRTASTDTQYF
TRBV6-1	TRBJ1-5	-	-	15	TGTGCCAGCAGTGAATCTTGGGCCTCTAATCAGCCCCAGCATTTT	CASSESWASNQPQHF
TRBV5-4	TRBJ1-4	TRBD1	-	14	TGTGCCAGCAGCTTAGGACAGGGTGGGGAAAAACTGTTTTTT	CASSLGQGGEKLFF
TRBV5-1	TRBJ2-1	-	-	16	TGCGCCAGCAGCTTGGGGTTAAGGAACAGGAACAATGAGCAGTTCTTC	CASSLGLRNRNNEQFF
TRBV7-9	TRBJ2-7	TRBD2	few	14	TGTGCCAGCAGCCCCGGGGGGGTCCGCTACGAGCAGTACTTC	CASSPGGVRYEQYF
TRBV29-1	TRBJ1-1	-	-	13	TGCAGCGTCCAAAGGGGGGGGTTCACTGAAGCTTTCTTT	CSVQRGGFTEAFF
TRBV7-9	TRBJ1-1	TRBD1	-	12	TGTGCCAGCAGCAAGGGGGCCGGCGAAGCTTTCTTT	CASSKGAGEAFF
TRBV7-9	TRBJ2-3	TRBD2	few	16	TGTGCCAGCAGCTCCACTGCGGGGGGAAGCACAGATACGCAGTATTTT	CASSSTAGGSTDTQYF
TRBV27	TRBJ1-3	-	-	14	TGTGCCAGCAGTCAGGATCGCGGGGGAAACACCATATATTTT	CASSQDRGGNTIYF